This T cell receptor (beta chain) emerged from a study of T cells in women clearing cervical HPV infection (dated by TCRdb to 2016 to 2019). About the investigation overall: Cases were about 25 women with histologically confirmed HPV16-related CIN3 or worse, including a couple of invasive cancers. In the parent cohort, 10,049 women aged 18 or older were enrolled in Guanacaste, Costa Rica, during about 1993 to 1994 and then followed for less than 8 years. Five blinded duplicates per group were added as quality controls, so that 60 or so samples were obtained: approximately 50 participants and some 10 replicates. Cases had a median age of about 34 years and controls had a median age of about 41, with no significant differences in baseline characteristics. For cases, a median interval of 149 days, with an interquartile range of about 90 to 210 days, was observed between lesion detection and blood sampling. Nested within Costa Rica's Guanacaste HPV Natural History Study, an exploratory proof-of-principle case-control study compared TCR repertoires across cervical HPV16 outcomes. Cases and controls were matched on year of sample collection and on age within five years. Blood from cases was collected at the visit where the lesion was first found, while blood from controls was collected once the infection could no longer be detected. Controls were 25 to 30 women whose single incident HPV16 infection cleared within 12 months without precancer or cancer developing. HLA typing was available for only a few women, so HLA type could not be excluded as a confounder.

Notes on this clone: Its antigen remains unidentified. The CDR3 end falls 3 residues outside the read, so it is completed with the germline J gene.

TCR beta CDR3 regions were amplified by multiplex PCR using the immunoSEQ assay from an average of around 1.2 ug genomic DNA per sample. To correct primer bias, the assay used a complete synthetic TCR repertoire to set an amplification baseline. The amplicons were sequenced using the Illumina platform. Under the source paper's analysis protocol: Error correction of the sequences involved clustering with frequency ratios plus a modified nearest-neighbor algorithm, after which the sequences were analyzed in the immunoSEQ Analyzer using IMGT gene definitions. TCR richness and evenness were averaged over 20 rarefaction repeats at each rarefaction depth, excluding samples with fewer sequences than the depth. Wilcoxon rank sum tests with FDR correction were used to compare V, D and J gene relative abundances between the groups. An intraclass correlation of about 96% for TCR richness and an average of about 77% across some 69 gene segments were obtained from the blinded duplicates. TCRdb took this table from immuneACCESS and kept in-frame rearrangements with V and J called. Such tables lack part of the clones; where checked against another copy, unresolved V genes explain under half of the gap, and the rest is unexplained. The V and J calls and the clone size are those of that table, but D and trimming were determined from the DNA. The sample has 25,000 to 30,000 clones on record. The ten largest clonotypes hold approximately 22% of the sample.

Results and caveats for the whole study, not just this receptor: The cross-sectional design could not show whether the associations came before the infection or were a result of it, and neither effector/memory subsets nor HPV-specific T cells were isolated. By combining richness with V gene abundances, random forest classifiers separated cases from controls with an estimated AUC of 0.83. Across sequencing depths, CIN3+ cases showed significantly higher TCR repertoire richness than controls, but evenness did not differ between the groups. Cases had lower TRBV6-7 relative abundance than controls (about 0.1% versus 0.15%; Bonferroni P = 0.0008). Because the number of T cells per sample was unknown, the richness differences could reflect varying T-cell content rather than repertoire biology.

Every participant had a single incident cervical HPV16 infection, and prevalent HPV16 infections were excluded. Cervical HPV DNA was detected with MY09/MY11 PCR, and genotyping was done by dot-blot hybridization. About 14 mL of heparinized blood was centrifuged, after which the buffy coat was aliquoted, frozen at -30 degrees C, and then stored at -80 degrees C. QIAGEN kits were used to extract genomic DNA from the buffy coat specimens. Its CDR3 holds 14 amino acids, cysteine through phenylalanine. The DNA has 33 bases, all within the CDR3, and is read from base 1. CDR1 and CDR2 were assigned from the germline V gene as SGHNT and YENEEA. Trimming leaves V shorter by 1 base and J shorter by 5 bases, with the junction holding 2 bases beyond the gene matches.

The chain is encoded by TRBV11-3 joined to TRBJ2-5, and TRBD2 matches 9 of the central bases. The source is a woman between 18 and 75 years old with a cervical HPV16 infection that either progressed to CIN3+ or cleared (not recorded which). Sequenced: blood buffy coat. The CDR3 amino acid sequence is: CASSLVAGEETQYF. CDR3 bases read: TGTGCCAGCAGCTTAGTAGCGGGGGAGGAGACC.